The clone carrying this TCR beta chain occurred many times. Its antigen is undetermined. This sample was included in a study of response to subunit inactivated influenza vaccine. Whole-study results and caveats: Researchers suggested that each seasonal influenza vaccination recruits few new T cells.

TCRdb itself ran the RT-PCR reads through MiXCR, one entry per CDR3 protein. The repertoire has 700,000 to 900,000 distinct CDR3 sequences, less than 25% of them found once; the top ten carry roughly a tenth. Germline V gives CDR1 LGHNA, CDR2 YSLEER. The CDR3 covers 14 residues. The V gene lost 0 bases and the J gene lost 2 bases, with 8 bases spanning the gap. This chain connects TRBV4-3 to TRBJ2-7; no clear D. The sequence was obtained from a man aged 45-65 years who received an inactivated influenza vaccine. The starting material was PBMCs from blood, obtained less than 6 days after vaccination. CDR3 nucleotides: TGCGCCAGCAGCCAAGATATGAGAGCCTACGAGCAGTACTTC. Residues: CASSQDMRAYEQYF.